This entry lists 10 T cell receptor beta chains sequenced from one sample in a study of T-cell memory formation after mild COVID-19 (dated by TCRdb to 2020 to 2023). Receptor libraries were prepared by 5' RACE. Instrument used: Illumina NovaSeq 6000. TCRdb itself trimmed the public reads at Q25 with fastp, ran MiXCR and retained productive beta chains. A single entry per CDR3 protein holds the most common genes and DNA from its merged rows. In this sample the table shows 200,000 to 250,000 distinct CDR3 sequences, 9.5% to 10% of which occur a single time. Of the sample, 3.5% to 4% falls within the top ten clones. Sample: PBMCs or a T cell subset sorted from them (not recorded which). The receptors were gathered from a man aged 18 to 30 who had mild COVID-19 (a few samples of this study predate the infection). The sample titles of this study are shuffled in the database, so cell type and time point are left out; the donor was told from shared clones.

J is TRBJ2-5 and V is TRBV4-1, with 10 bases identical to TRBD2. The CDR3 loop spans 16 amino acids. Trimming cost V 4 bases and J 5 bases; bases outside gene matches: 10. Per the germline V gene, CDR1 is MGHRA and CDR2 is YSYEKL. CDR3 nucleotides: TGCGCCAGCAGCCCCCTTTTCCAGCGGGGGGGCGAGACCCAGTACTTC. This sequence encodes CASSPLFQRGGETQYF.

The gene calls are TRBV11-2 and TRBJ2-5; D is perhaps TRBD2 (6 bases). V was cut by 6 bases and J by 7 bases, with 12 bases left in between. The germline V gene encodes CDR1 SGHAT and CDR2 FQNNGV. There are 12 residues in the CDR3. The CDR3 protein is CASRLSEGTQYF. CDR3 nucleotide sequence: TGTGCCAGCAGACTCTCGGAGGGGACCCAGTACTTC.

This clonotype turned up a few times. The CDR3 region is CASSLSRGGVKADTQYF. The CDR3 region has the DNA TGTGCCAGCAGCTTATCCCGAGGCGGGGTTAAGGCAGATACGCAGTATTTT. This chain joins TRBV7-9 and TRBJ2-3; D may be TRBD2 (6 bases). Germline CDR1 and CDR2: SEHNR and FQNEAQ (reference sequence). Trimming left V 2 bases short and J 4 bases short, with 19 bases between. CDR3 size: 17 residues.

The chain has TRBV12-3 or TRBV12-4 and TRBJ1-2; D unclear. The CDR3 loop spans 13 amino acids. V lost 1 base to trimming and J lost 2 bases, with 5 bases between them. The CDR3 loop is CASSLVTNYGYTF. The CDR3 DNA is TGTGCCAGCAGTTTAGTGACCAACTATGGCTACACCTTC.

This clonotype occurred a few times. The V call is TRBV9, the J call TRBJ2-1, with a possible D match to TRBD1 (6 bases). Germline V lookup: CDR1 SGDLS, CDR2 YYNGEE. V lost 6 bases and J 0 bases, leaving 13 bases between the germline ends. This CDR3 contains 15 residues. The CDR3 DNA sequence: TGTGCCAGCACACCTACAGGGAACTCCTACAATGAGCAGTTCTTC. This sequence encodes CASTPTGNSYNEQFF.

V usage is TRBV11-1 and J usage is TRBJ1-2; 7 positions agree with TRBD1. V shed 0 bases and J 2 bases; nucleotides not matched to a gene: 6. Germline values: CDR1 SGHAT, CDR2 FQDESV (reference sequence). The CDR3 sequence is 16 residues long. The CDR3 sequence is CASSLAGQTLNYGYTF. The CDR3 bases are TGTGCCAGCAGCTTAGCGGGACAGACGCTAAACTATGGCTACACCTTC.

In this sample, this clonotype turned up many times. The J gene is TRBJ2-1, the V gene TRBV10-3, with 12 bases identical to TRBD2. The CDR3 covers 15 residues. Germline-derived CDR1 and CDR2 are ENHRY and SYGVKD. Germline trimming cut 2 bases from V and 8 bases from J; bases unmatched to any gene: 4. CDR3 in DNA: TGTGCCATCAGTGAGGCCCCTAGCGGGGGGGATGAGCAGTTCTTC. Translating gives CAISEAPSGGDEQFF.

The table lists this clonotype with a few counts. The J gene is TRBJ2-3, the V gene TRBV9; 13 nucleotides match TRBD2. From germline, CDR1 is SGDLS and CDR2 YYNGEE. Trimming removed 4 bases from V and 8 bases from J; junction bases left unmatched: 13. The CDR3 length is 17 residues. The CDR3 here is CASSPKGWGTSGATQYF. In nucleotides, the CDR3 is TGTGCCAGCAGCCCAAAGGGGTGGGGGACTAGCGGGGCTACGCAGTATTTT. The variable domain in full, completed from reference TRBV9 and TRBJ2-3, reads DSGVTQTPKHLITATGQRVTLRCSPRSGDLSVYWYQQSLDQGLQFLIQYYNGEERAKGNILERFSAQQFPDLHSELNLSSLELGDSALYFCASSPKGWGTSGATQYFGPGTRLTVL.

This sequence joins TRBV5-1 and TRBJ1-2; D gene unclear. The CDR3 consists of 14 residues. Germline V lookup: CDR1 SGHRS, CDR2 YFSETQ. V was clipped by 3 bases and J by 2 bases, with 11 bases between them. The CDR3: CASSSRDPNYGYTF. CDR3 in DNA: TGCGCCAGCAGCTCTCGAGACCCCAACTATGGCTACACCTTC.

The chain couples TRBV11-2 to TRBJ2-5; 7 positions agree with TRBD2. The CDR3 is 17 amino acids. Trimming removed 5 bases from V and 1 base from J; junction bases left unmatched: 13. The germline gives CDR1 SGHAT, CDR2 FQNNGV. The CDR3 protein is CASSPRNRDYIQETQYF. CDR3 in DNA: TGTGCCAGCAGCCCCCGAAACCGGGACTACATCCAAGAGACCCAGTACTTC.